Each of the 5 T cell receptor beta chains below was sequenced from the same sample in a study of shared clonotypes between healthy human individuals. CD45RO negativity and positive selection for CCR7 defined naive CD8 cells, a population that excluded terminally differentiated effector memory CD45RA+ cells. Profiling relied on immunoSEQ multiplex PCR, and the TCRdb table lists in-frame clones only, not all of them. The sample records about 2.1 million clones, approximately 92% being singletons. The source material was naive CD8+ T cells from PBMCs. Receptor source: a man aged 18-30 years in good health. Some clones in this sample may be carry-over from other donors' samples.

The rearrangement uses TRBV6-6 and TRBJ1-5; 9 bases fit TRBD1. The CDR3 covers 14 residues. Germline-derived CDR1 and CDR2 are MNHNY and SVGAGI (reference sequence). J gave up 4 bases and V 11 bases, and 9 bases lay outside the gene matches. As DNA, the CDR3 is TGTGCCCGCCAGCGGGACAGGGCGAATCAGCCCCAGCATTTT. This translates into CARQRDRANQPQHF.

The chain recombines TRBV7-2 with TRBJ1-6; 8 bases are a match to TRBD1. Looked up from germline, CDR1 is SGHTA and CDR2 is FQGNSA. The CDR3 is made up of 15 amino acids. Trimming removed 1 base from V and 10 bases from J; junction bases left unmatched: 6. The CDR3 DNA is TGTGCCAGCAGCTTAGGCGGACAGGGAGTATCACCCCTCCACTTT. It specifies CASSLGGQGVSPLHF.

The gene calls are TRBV19 and TRBJ2-7, with 7 bases fitting TRBD2. The germline gives CDR1 LNHDA, CDR2 SQIVND (reference sequence). The CDR3 length is 14 residues. V was pared by 8 bases and J by 6 bases, with 13 bases of the junction left unmatched. CDR3 bases: TGTGCCAGTTGCCTCGGAGGCGGGAGCGGCGAGCAGTACTTC. Encoded protein: CASCLGGGSGEQYF.

The chain links TRBV5-1 to TRBJ2-3; D uncertain. Germline CDR1 and CDR2: SGHRS and YFSETQ. V gave up 2 bases and J gave up 0 bases, with 4 bases separating them. The CDR3 extends over 13 amino acids. CDR3 amino acids: CASSLGSTDTQYF. The CDR3 nucleotides read TGCGCCAGCAGCTTAGGTAGCACAGATACGCAGTATTTT.

The gene calls are TRBV6-6 and TRBJ1-4, with 8 bases fitting TRBD1. Germline trimming cut 5 bases from V and 8 bases from J; bases unmatched to any gene: 4. The CDR3 totals 13 residues. Germline-derived CDR1 and CDR2 are MNHNY and SVGAGI (reference sequence). The CDR3 spells CASSPGGAEKLFF. CDR3 in DNA: TGTGCCAGCAGTCCAGGGGGCGCAGAAAAACTGTTTTTT.